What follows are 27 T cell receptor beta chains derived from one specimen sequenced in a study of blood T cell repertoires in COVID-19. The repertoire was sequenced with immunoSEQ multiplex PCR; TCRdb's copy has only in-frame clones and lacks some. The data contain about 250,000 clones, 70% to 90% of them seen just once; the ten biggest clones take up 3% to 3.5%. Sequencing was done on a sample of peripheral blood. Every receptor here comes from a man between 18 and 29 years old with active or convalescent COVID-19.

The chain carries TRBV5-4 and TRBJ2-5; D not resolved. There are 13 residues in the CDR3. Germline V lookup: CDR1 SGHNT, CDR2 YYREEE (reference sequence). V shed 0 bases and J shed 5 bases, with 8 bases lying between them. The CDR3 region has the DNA TGTGCCAGCAGCTTGGTGGTGGGCGAGACCCAGTACTTC. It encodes CASSLVVGETQYF.

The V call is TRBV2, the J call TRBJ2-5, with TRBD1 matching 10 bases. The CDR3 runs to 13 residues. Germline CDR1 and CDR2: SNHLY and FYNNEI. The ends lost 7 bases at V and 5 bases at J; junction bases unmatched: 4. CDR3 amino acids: CASTLDRGETQYF. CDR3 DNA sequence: TGTGCCAGCACCCTGGACAGGGGGGAGACCCAGTACTTC.

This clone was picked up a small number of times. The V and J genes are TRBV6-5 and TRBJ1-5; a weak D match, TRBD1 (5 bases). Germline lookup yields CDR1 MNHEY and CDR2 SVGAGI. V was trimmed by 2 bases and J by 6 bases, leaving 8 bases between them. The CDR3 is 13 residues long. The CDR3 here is CASSYGGGQPQHF. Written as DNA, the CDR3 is TGTGCCAGCAGTTACGGCGGGGGTCAGCCCCAGCATTTT.

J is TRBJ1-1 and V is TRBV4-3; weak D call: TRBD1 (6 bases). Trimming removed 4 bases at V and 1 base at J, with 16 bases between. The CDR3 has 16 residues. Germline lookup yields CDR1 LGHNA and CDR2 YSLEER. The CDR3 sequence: CASSLGTYHPNTEAFF. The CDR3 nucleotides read TGCGCCAGCAGCCTCGGGACATACCACCCGAACACTGAAGCTTTCTTT.

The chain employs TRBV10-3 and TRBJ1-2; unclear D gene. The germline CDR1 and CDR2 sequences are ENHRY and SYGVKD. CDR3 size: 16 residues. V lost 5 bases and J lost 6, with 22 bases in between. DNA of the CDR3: TGTGCCATCAGTCCCATGGTTTCTGGTGGACTCGATGGCTACACCTTC. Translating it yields CAISPMVSGGLDGYTF.

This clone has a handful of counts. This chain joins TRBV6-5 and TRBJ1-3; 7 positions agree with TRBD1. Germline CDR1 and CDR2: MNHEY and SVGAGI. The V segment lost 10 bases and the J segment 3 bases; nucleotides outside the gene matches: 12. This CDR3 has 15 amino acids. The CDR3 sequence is CATLPRGRSGNTIYF. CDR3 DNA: TGTGCCACCCTCCCAAGGGGGCGAAGTGGAAACACCATATATTTT.

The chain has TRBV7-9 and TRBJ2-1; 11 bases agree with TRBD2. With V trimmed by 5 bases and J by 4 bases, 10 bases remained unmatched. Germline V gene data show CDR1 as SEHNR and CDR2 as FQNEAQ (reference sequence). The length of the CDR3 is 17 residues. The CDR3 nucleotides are TGTGCCAGCAGCACGAGCCGACTAGCGGGACCATACAATGAGCAGTTCTTC. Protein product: CASSTSRLAGPYNEQFF. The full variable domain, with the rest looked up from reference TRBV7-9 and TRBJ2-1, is DTGVSQNPRHKITKRGQNVTFRCDPISEHNRLYWYRQTLGQGPEFLTYFQNEAQLEKSRLLSDRFSAERPKGSFSTLEIQRTEQGDSAMYLCASSTSRLAGPYNEQFFGPGTRLTVL.

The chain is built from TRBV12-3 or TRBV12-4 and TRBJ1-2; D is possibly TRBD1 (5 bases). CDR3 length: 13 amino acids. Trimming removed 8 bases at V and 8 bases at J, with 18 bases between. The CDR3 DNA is TGTGCCAGCGGATCCAGGGTAGGGTACGGCTACACCTTC. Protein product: CASGSRVGYGYTF.

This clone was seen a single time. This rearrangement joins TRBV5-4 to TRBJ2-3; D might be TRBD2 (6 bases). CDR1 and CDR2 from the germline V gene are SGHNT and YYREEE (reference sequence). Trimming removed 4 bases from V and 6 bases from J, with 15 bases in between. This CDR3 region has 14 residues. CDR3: CASSPGERSDTQYF. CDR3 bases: TGTGCCAGCAGCCCGGGGGAGCGGTCCGATACGCAGTATTTT.

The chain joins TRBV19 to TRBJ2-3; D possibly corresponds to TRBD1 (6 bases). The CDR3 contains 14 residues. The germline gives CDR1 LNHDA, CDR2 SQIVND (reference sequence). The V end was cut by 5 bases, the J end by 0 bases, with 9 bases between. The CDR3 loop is CASSLTGSTDTQYF. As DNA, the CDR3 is TGTGCCAGTAGTCTCACAGGGAGCACAGATACGCAGTATTTT. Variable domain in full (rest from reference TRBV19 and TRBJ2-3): DGGITQSPKYLFRKEGQNVTLSCEQNLNHDAMYWYRQDPGQGLRLIYYSQIVNDFQKGDIAEGYSVSREKKESFPLTVTSAQKNPTAFYLCASSLTGSTDTQYFGPGTRLTVL.

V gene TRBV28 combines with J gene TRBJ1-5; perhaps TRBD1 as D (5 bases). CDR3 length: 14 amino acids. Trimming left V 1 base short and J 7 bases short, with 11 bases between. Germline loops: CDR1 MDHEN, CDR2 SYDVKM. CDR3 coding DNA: TGTGCCAGCAGTTTATTGGGGGGTGGGCAGCCCCAGCATTTT. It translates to CASSLLGGGQPQHF.

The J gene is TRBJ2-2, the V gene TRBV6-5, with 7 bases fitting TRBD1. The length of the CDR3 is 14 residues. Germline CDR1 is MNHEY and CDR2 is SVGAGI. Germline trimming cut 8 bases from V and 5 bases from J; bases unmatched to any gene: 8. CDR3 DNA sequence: TGTGCCAGCGAAAGGACAGGACCTACCGGGGAGCTGTTTTTT. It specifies CASERTGPTGELFF.

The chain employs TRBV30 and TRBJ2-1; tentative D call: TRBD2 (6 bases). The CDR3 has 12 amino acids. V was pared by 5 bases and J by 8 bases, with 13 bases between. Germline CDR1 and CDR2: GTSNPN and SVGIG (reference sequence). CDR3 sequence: CAWVTRADEQFF. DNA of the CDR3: TGTGCCTGGGTGACTAGAGCGGATGAGCAGTTCTTC.

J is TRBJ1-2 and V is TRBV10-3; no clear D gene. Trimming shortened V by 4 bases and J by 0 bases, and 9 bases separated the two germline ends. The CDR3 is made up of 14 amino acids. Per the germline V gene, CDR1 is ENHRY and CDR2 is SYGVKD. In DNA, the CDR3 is TGTGCCATCAGTGTGCCCGGGACTAACTATGGCTACACCTTC. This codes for CAISVPGTNYGYTF.

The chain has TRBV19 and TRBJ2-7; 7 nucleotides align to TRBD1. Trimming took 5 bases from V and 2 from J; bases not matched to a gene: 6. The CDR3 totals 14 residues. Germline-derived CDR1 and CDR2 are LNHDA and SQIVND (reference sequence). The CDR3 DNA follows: TGTGCCAGTAGTGGGAGACAGGGCGCCTACGAGCAGTACTTC. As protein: CASSGRQGAYEQYF.

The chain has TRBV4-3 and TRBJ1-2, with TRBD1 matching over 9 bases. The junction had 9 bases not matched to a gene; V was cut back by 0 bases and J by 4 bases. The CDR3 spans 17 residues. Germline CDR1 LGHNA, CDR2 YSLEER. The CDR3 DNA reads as TGCGCCAGCAGCCAAGATAAAACAGGGGGCTTTGGCTATGGCTACACCTTC. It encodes CASSQDKTGGFGYGYTF.

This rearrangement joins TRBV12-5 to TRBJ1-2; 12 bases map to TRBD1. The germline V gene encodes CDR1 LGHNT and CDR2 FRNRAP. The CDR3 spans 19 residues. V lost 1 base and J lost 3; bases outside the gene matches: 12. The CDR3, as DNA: TGTGCTAGTGGTTTGGGACATTTGGGACAGGGGGCTGGGGACTATGGCTACACCTTC. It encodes CASGLGHLGQGAGDYGYTF. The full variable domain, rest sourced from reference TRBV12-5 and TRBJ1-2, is DARVTQTPRHKVTEMGQEVTMRCQPILGHNTVFWYRQTMMQGLELLAYFRNRAPLDDSGMPKDRFSAEMPDATLATLKIQPSEPRDSAVYFCASGLGHLGQGAGDYGYTFGSGTRLTVV.

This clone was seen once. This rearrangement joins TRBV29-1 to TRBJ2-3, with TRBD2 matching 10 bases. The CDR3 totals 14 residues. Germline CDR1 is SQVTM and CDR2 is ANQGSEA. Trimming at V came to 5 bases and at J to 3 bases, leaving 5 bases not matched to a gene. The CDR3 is CSVQSSGSTDTQYF. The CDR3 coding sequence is TGCAGCGTTCAATCTAGCGGGAGTACAGATACGCAGTATTTT.

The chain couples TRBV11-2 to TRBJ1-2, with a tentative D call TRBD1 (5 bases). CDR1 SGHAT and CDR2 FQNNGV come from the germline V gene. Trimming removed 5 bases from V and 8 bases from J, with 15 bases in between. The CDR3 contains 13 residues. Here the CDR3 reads CASSPNRIEGYTF. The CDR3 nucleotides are TGTGCCAGCAGCCCGAACAGGATCGAAGGCTACACCTTC.

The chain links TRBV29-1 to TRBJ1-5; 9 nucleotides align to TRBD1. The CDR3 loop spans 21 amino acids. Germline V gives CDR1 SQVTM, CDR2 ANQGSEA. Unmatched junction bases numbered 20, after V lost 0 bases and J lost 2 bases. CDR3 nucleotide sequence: TGCAGCGTTGAAGATTCACCTCTTCACGGGGCGGGACAGGGCCGCAATCAGCCCCAGCATTTT. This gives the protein CSVEDSPLHGAGQGRNQPQHF.

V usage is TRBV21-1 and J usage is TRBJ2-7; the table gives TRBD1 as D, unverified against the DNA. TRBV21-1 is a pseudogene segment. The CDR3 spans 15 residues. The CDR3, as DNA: TGTGCCAGCAGCAATTTGCCAGGGGCGATCTACGAGCAGTACTTC. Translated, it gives CASSNLPGAIYEQYF.

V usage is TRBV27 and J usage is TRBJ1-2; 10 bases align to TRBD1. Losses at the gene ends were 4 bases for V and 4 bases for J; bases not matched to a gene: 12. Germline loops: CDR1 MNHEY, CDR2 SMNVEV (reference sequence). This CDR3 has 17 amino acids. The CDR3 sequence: CASSYLDGTGDTYGYTF. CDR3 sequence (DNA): TGTGCCAGCAGTTACCTCGACGGGACAGGGGACACCTATGGCTACACCTTC.

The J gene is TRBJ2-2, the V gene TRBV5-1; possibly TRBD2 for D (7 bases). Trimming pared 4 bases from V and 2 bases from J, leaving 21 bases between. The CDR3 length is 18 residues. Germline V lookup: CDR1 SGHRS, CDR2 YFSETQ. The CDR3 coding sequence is TGCGCCAGCAGCCCGCTGGGGAGTGCGGGGGCCAACACCGGGGAGCTGTTTTTT. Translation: CASSPLGSAGANTGELFF.

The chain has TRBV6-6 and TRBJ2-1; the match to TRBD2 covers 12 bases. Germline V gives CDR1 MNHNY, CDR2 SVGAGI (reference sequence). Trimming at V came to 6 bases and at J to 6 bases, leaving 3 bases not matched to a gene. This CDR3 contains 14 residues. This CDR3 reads CASSGLAGINEQFF. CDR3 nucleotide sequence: TGTGCCAGCAGCGGACTAGCGGGAATCAATGAGCAGTTCTTC.

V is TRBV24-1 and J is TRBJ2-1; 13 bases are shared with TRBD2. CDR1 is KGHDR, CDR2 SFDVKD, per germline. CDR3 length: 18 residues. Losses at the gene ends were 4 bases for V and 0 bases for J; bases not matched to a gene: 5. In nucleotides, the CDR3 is TGTGCCACCAGTGACACACGGACTAGCGGGAGCTCCTACAATGAGCAGTTCTTC. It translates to CATSDTRTSGSSYNEQFF.

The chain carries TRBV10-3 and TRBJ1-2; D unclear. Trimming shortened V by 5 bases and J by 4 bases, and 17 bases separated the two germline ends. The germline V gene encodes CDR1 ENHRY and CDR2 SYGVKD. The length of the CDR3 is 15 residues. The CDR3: CAISRDSILGYGYTF. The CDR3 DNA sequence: TGTGCCATCAGTCGAGACTCAATTCTTGGCTATGGCTACACCTTC.

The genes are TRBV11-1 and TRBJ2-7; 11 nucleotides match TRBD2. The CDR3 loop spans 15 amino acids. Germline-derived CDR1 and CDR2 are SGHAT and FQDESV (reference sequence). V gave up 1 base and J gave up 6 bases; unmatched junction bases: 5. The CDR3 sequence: CASSLGLAGGFEQYF. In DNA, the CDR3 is TGTGCCAGCAGCTTAGGCCTAGCGGGGGGCTTCGAGCAGTACTTC.